The rows below give T cell receptor beta chains drawn from one sample of a study of CD8+CD57+ T cells in acquired aplastic anemia. TCRdb re-called the reads through MiXCR, storing one row per CDR3 protein. This repertoire shows just over 450,000 distinct CDR3 sequences, around a third found once; its top ten account for around 0.82%. Sequencing used sorted CD4+, CD8+, or CD8+CD57+ T cells (not recorded which) from PBMCs. All receptors derive from a human donor with aplastic anemia. The CDR3 runs from the conserved cysteine through the conserved F or W. The D gene is left open where the match is weak. Clone size is not always given. Where it is, it says once, few, many or a class for expanded clones.

len	v_gene	d_gene	j_gene	abundance	CDR3aa	CDR3nt
15	TRBV25-1	NA	TRBJ1-3	NA	CASSGTDNSGNTIYF	TGTGCCAGCAGTGGGACGGACAACTCTGGAAACACCATATATTTT
12	TRBV29-1	NA	TRBJ2-7	NA	CSVRTASYEQYF	TGCAGCGTGCGAACAGCTTCCTACGAGCAGTACTTC
14	TRBV10-3	TRBD1	TRBJ2-7	NA	CAISPGTGTYEQYF	TGTGCCATCAGTCCCGGGACAGGGACCTACGAGCAGTACTTC
16	TRBV14	TRBD1	TRBJ2-7	many	CASSQWLGQGAYEQYF	TGTGCCAGCAGCCAGTGGCTCGGGCAGGGGGCTTACGAGCAGTACTTC
14	TRBV7-2	TRBD1	TRBJ1-1	few	CASSFRTGYTEAFF	TGTGCCAGCAGCTTTCGGACAGGGTACACTGAAGCTTTCTTT
14	TRBV6-5	NA	TRBJ1-6	NA	CATSHKGVGSPLHF	TGTGCCACCAGTCACAAGGGGGTTGGTTCACCCCTCCACTTT
13	TRBV7-2	NA	TRBJ2-3	NA	CASSLGITDTQYF	TGTGCCAGCAGCTTAGGTATCACAGATACGCAGTATTTT
13	TRBV19	TRBD1	TRBJ2-7	many	CASADRGIDEQYF	TGTGCCAGTGCGGACAGGGGTATCGACGAGCAGTACTTC
16	TRBV14	NA	TRBJ2-6	NA	CASSPGLCSGASVLTF	TGTGCCAGCAGCCCCGGGCTGTGCTCTGGGGCCAGCGTCCTGACTTTC
13	TRBV19	NA	TRBJ2-6	many	CASRVWGANVLTF	TGTGCCAGCCGGGTGTGGGGGGCCAACGTCCTGACTTTC
17	TRBV7-9	TRBD1	TRBJ1-3	few	CASSLFRQGTSGNTIYF	TGTGCCAGCAGCTTATTCCGACAGGGAACTTCAGGAAACACCATATATTTT
17	TRBV19	TRBD1	TRBJ1-6	many	CASSMLSGTGIDSPLHF	TGTGCCAGTAGTATGCTTTCCGGGACAGGGATAGATTCACCCCTCCACTTT
12	TRBV19	NA	TRBJ1-2	many	CASSNTAYGYTF	TGTGCCAGTAGTAACACCGCTTATGGCTACACCTTC
14	TRBV7-8	TRBD1	TRBJ1-4	NA	CASQRDRGREKLFF	TGTGCCTCGCAACGGGACAGGGGTCGGGAAAAACTGTTTTTT
18	TRBV15	TRBD1	TRBJ2-3	NA	CATSRDRTGTGHTDTQYF	TGTGCCACCAGCAGAGATCGTACCGGGACAGGGCACACAGATACGCAGTATTTT
20	TRBV10-1	NA	TRBJ2-1	few	CASSDLFPQSTESSYNEQFF	TGCGCCAGCAGTGATCTTTTCCCTCAGAGTACAGAAAGCTCCTACAATGAGCAGTTCTTC
14	TRBV19	NA	TRBJ1-2	few	CASSASGVGYGYTF	TGTGCCAGTAGTGCGTCAGGGGTCGGCTATGGCTACACCTTC
11	TRBV29-1	NA	TRBJ1-1	many	CSVLPSDGAFF	TGCAGCGTACTTCCGTCGGATGGGGCTTTCTTT
11	TRBV7-2	NA	TRBJ2-1	few	CASSLQGEQFF	TGTGCCAGCAGCTTACAGGGTGAGCAGTTCTTC
14	TRBV5-1	TRBD1	TRBJ1-1	few	CASSSATGITEAFF	TGCGCCAGCAGCTCGGCGACAGGGATCACTGAAGCTTTCTTT
15	TRBV15	TRBD1	TRBJ1-3	many	CATSRDTGDGNTIYF	TGTGCCACCAGCAGAGATACAGGGGATGGAAACACCATATATTTT
16	TRBV13	NA	TRBJ1-3	NA	CASSPGTERTRNTIYF	TGTGCCAGCAGCCCCGGGACGGAGCGAACCCGAAACACCATATATTTT
14	TRBV11-1	TRBD2	TRBJ2-1	many	CASSPSGGSSEQFF	TGTGCCAGCAGCCCTAGCGGGGGGTCTAGTGAGCAGTTCTTC
14	TRBV25-1	TRBD1	TRBJ2-7	many	CASSEPGQGNEQYF	TGTGCCAGCAGTGAACCGGGACAGGGAAACGAGCAGTACTTC
16	TRBV6-2/TRBV6-3	TRBD1	TRBJ2-7	few	CASSYSRVGQGYEQYF	TGTGCCAGCAGTTACTCGAGGGTCGGACAGGGCTACGAGCAGTACTTC
15	TRBV2	NA	TRBJ1-5	NA	CASSEIGQVNQPQHF	TGTGCCAGCAGTGAAATCGGGCAGGTCAATCAGCCCCAGCATTTT
13	TRBV6-1	NA	TRBJ1-2	many	CASNRDGTYGYTF	TGTGCCAGCAATAGGGACGGGACATATGGCTACACCTTC
13	TRBV6-1	NA	TRBJ1-2	NA	CASKVGQLYGYTF	TGTGCCAGCAAGGTGGGGCAGCTCTATGGCTACACCTTC
13	TRBV7-3	TRBD2	TRBJ2-1	NA	CASSLRASGEQFF	TGTGCCAGCAGCTTAAGGGCTAGCGGCGAGCAGTTCTTC
13	TRBV9	NA	TRBJ1-2	many	CASSVDSRTGYTF	TGTGCCAGCAGCGTAGATTCAAGGACTGGCTACACCTTC
13	TRBV10-3	NA	TRBJ1-3	many	CAIRGVSGNTIYF	TGTGCCATCCGAGGAGTCTCTGGAAACACCATATATTTT
14	TRBV25-1	NA	TRBJ2-3	many	CASSRVTSTDTQYF	TGTGCCAGCAGTAGGGTCACTAGCACAGATACGCAGTATTTT
16	TRBV25-1	NA	TRBJ2-1	many	CASSEGGLADYNEQFF	TGTGCCAGCAGTGAGGGGGGGCTAGCGGATTACAATGAGCAGTTCTTC
15	TRBV6-1	NA	TRBJ1-3	few	CASSPQGAYGNTIYF	TGTGCCAGCAGTCCACAGGGAGCTTATGGAAACACCATATATTTT
16	TRBV12-3/TRBV12-4	TRBD1	TRBJ1-3	few	CASSLGQGVTGNTIYF	TGTGCCAGCAGTTTGGGACAGGGTGTCACTGGAAACACCATATATTTT
14	TRBV6-5	TRBD1	TRBJ1-2	few	CASSYGTGGGGYTF	TGTGCCAGCAGTTACGGAACAGGGGGTGGGGGCTACACCTTC
13	TRBV19	TRBD2	TRBJ2-7	NA	CASNVAGDSEQYF	TGTGCCAGTAATGTAGCGGGAGATAGTGAGCAGTACTTC
14	TRBV19	NA	TRBJ1-1	many	CASSISSQGTEAFF	TGTGCCAGTAGTATCTCATCTCAAGGGACTGAAGCTTTCTTT
17	TRBV20-1	NA	TRBJ1-6	NA	CSARPSSGLPYNSPLHF	TGCAGTGCTAGACCCAGCTCAGGGTTACCCTATAATTCACCCCTCCACTTT
14	TRBV25-1	TRBD2	TRBJ2-1	once	CASSGRDYDNEQFF	TGTGCCAGCAGTGGCCGGGACTATGACAATGAGCAGTTCTTC
11	TRBV20-1	NA	TRBJ2-6	few	CSGAGANVLTF	TGCAGTGGGGCTGGGGCCAACGTCCTGACTTTC
13	TRBV6-2/TRBV6-3	NA	TRBJ1-1	few	CASSYSEYTEAFF	TGTGCCAGCAGTTACTCAGAATACACTGAAGCTTTCTTT
15	TRBV5-1	NA	TRBJ1-4	few	CASSLATGRGEKLFF	TGCGCCAGCAGCTTGGCAACAGGGAGGGGTGAAAAACTGTTTTTT
13	TRBV7-2	TRBD1	TRBJ1-1	NA	CASSLEGTGRAFF	TGTGCCAGCAGCTTAGAGGGGACAGGGAGGGCTTTCTTT
15	TRBV20-1	NA	TRBJ1-1	NA	CSANRDGHLNTEAFF	TGCAGTGCTAATCGGGACGGGCATTTGAACACTGAAGCTTTCTTT
15	TRBV10-3	NA	TRBJ1-5	NA	CASSEIGDSNQPQHF	TGTGCCAGCAGTGAGATAGGGGATAGCAATCAGCCCCAGCATTTT
15	TRBV29-1	NA	TRBJ2-7	NA	CSVEAQRDGYYEQYF	TGCAGCGTTGAAGCTCAAAGGGACGGGTACTACGAGCAGTACTTC
13	TRBV7-2	NA	TRBJ2-7	many	CASSQGDPYEQYF	TGTGCCAGCAGCCAAGGAGACCCCTACGAGCAGTACTTC
13	TRBV20-1	NA	TRBJ2-3	many	CSARSPATDTQYF	TGCAGTGCTAGGTCCCCCGCCACAGATACGCAGTATTTT
14	TRBV24-1	NA	TRBJ2-2	many	CATSGMSNTGELFF	TGTGCCACCAGTGGGATGAGTAACACCGGGGAGCTGTTTTTT
10	TRBV25-1	NA	TRBJ1-4	NA	CASSGSTLFF	TGTGCCAGCAGTGGTAGCACACTGTTTTTT
16	TRBV29-1	NA	TRBJ1-1	NA	CSVGGFVGGRNTEAFF	TGCAGCGTCGGAGGGTTCGTGGGGGGCCGGAACACTGAAGCTTTCTTT
15	TRBV11-2	TRBD2	TRBJ2-7	many	CASRTVSGRAYEQYF	TGTGCCAGCAGGACTGTTAGCGGGAGGGCCTACGAGCAGTACTTC
14	TRBV19	NA	TRBJ1-6	many	CASSIGGDNSPLHF	TGTGCCAGTAGTATAGGGGGGGATAATTCACCCCTCCACTTT